This T cell receptor (beta chain) was identified during a study of blood T cell repertoires in COVID-19. Study-wide background: Researchers got acute and convalescent COVID-19 samples from the United States, Italy and Spain.

Authors' data handling: Reference gene primer amplification gave nucleated cell count estimates. Sequencing was performed with immunoSEQ multiplex PCR; in TCRdb, only in-frame clones are kept and a portion is missing. V and J calls and clone size follow that table, whereas D and trimming were derived from the DNA. The table includes 140,000 to 150,000 clones, over 70% detected once. This CDR3 is 13 amino acids long. V lost 4 bases and J 1 base, leaving 10 bases between the germline ends. Germline loops: CDR1 GTSNPN, CDR2 SVGIG (reference sequence). The sample consisted of peripheral blood. V and J are TRBV30 and TRBJ2-5; tentative D call: TRBD2 (5 bases). The receptor comes from a woman in her fifties or sixties with acute or convalescent COVID-19. The CDR3 region is CAWTGMPQETQYF. Written as DNA, the CDR3 is TGTGCCTGGACGGGGATGCCCCAAGAGACCCAGTACTTC.